Sequencing of this T cell receptor (beta chain) was carried out in a study of a mutant IDH1 vaccine in newly diagnosed glioma. In the study overall: Vaccination began 4-6 weeks post radiotherapy alone, or with temozolomide cycles. Most patients had radiochemotherapy with temozolomide before enrollment; others had one alone.

Regarding this clone: Antigen: not known.

V was pared by 2 bases and J by 4 bases, with 3 bases between. The CDR3 covers 11 residues. CDR1 and CDR2 from the germline V gene are ENHRY and SYGVKD. Measured with immunoSEQ multiplex PCR; TCRdb has only the in-frame clones, and not every one. The table lists fewer than 75,000 clones, approximately 84% of them singletons. Time point: week 11, during vaccination. One vaccine dose held 300 ug of mutant IDH1 20-mer peptide and came with topical imiquimod. This TCR was sampled from a woman in her forties or fifties with glioma. This specimen was PBMCs, taken from a glioma patient whose treatment included an IDH1 peptide vaccine. The chain uses TRBV10-3 and TRBJ2-7; D remains ambiguous. The CDR3 sequence: CAISEVYEQYF. The CDR3 bases are TGTGCCATCAGTGAGGTATACGAGCAGTACTTC.